Listed here are 9 T cell receptor beta chains from one sample, sequenced in a study of cytomegalovirus exposure and HLA in healthy donors. With 60 Vbeta and 13 Jbeta primers, the PCR was carried out. Measured with immunoSEQ multiplex PCR; TCRdb has only the in-frame clones, and not every one. The profile shows about 160,000 clones, roughly three quarters of them singletons. Input material: PBMCs. The receptors stem from a man in his sixties in good health and CMV-seronegative.

This clone was recorded only once. V gene TRBV7-3 combines with J gene TRBJ2-6; the match to TRBD1 covers 10 bases. V gave up 5 bases and J gave up 1 base; unmatched junction bases: 2. Germline V gene sequence: CDR1 SGHTA, CDR2 FQGTGA. The CDR3 loop spans 16 amino acids. CDR3 sequence: CASSGTGDSGANVLTF. In DNA form, the CDR3 reads TGTGCCAGCAGCGGGACAGGGGATTCTGGGGCCAACGTCCTGACTTTC.

This clone showed up just once. The chain links TRBV4-2 to TRBJ1-2; D is possibly TRBD1 (6 bases). Germline CDR1 is LGHNA and CDR2 is YNFKEQ. V lost 0 bases to trimming and J lost 8 bases, with 13 bases between them. This CDR3 has 14 amino acids. CDR3 region: CASSQDRGGQGYTF. CDR3 DNA: TGTGCCAGCAGCCAAGATAGGGGGGGGCAGGGCTACACCTTC.

The J gene is TRBJ1-4, the V gene TRBV11-2; 7 positions match TRBD1. CDR3 length: 15 residues. After removal of 5 bases from V and 5 bases from J, the junction contained 8 bases not matched to a gene. CDR1 SGHAT and CDR2 FQNNGV come from the germline V gene. The CDR3 region is CASSRWTGPNEKLFF. Written as DNA, the CDR3 is TGTGCCAGCAGCCGATGGACAGGACCAAATGAAAAACTGTTTTTT.

The V and J genes are TRBV7-8 and TRBJ2-5; D perhaps matches TRBD2 (6 bases). Germline V gives CDR1 SGHVS, CDR2 FQNEAQ. The CDR3 spans 13 residues. Trimming took off 3 bases at V and 1 base at J, with 6 bases between the two ends. The CDR3 region has the DNA TGTGCCAGCAGCTTGGAGGGCCAAGAGACCCAGTACTTC. It specifies CASSLEGQETQYF.

Worth noting for this clone: Other DNA sequences of this sample code for an identical CDR3. This chain uses TRBV28 with TRBJ2-3; tentatively, D is TRBD2 (5 bases). Looked up from germline, CDR1 is MDHEN and CDR2 is SYDVKM. Trimming stripped 4 bases from V and 2 bases from J, with 7 bases between. This CDR3 is 13 amino acids long. The CDR3 DNA reads as TGTGCCAGCAGTTCCGGGGACACAGATACGCAGTATTTT. Its protein is CASSSGDTDTQYF.

V is TRBV6-6 and J is TRBJ1-1; 9 nucleotides align to TRBD1. Germline V gives CDR1 MNHNY, CDR2 SVGAGI (reference sequence). The CDR3 is 16 residues long. V shed 0 bases, J shed 0 bases, and the junction held 2 bases outside the gene matches. The CDR3 is CASSYSTGGLNTEAFF. CDR3 in DNA: TGTGCCAGCAGTTACTCGACAGGGGGATTGAACACTGAAGCTTTCTTT.

DNA of the CDR3: TGTGCCAGCAGTTACGGTACGGGGGAGAGTGGCTACGAGCAGTACTTC. It is translated as CASSYGTGESGYEQYF. This chain connects TRBV6-5 to TRBJ2-7, with D possibly matching TRBD2 (6 bases). Germline V gene data show CDR1 as MNHEY and CDR2 as SVGAGI. V shed 2 bases and J shed 3 bases, with 17 bases lying between them. The CDR3 length is 16 residues.

The rearrangement uses TRBV6-6 and TRBJ1-2, with 8 bases identical to TRBD1. The CDR3 is made up of 14 amino acids. CDR1 and CDR2 from the germline V gene are MNHNY and SVGAGI (reference sequence). The J segment lost 6 bases and the V segment lost 4 bases, leaving 7 bases of the junction unmatched. The CDR3: CASSSGQEADGYTF. CDR3 nucleotide sequence: TGTGCCAGCAGTTCGGGACAGGAGGCGGATGGCTACACCTTC.

The chain combines TRBV5-6 with TRBJ2-5, with D perhaps matching TRBD2 (6 bases). Trimming shortened V by 0 bases and J by 4 bases, and 10 bases separated the two germline ends. Germline V gives CDR1 SGHDT, CDR2 YYEEEE. The CDR3 totals 14 residues. CDR3 loop: CASSLGGVGETQYF. The DNA for the CDR3 is TGTGCCAGCAGCTTGGGGGGGGTTGGAGAGACCCAGTACTTC.